This passage covers 20 T cell receptor beta chains from one sample sequenced in a study of beta chain features in type 1 diabetes. The investigators reverse transcribed all of the isolated RNA, so they sequenced expressed TCRB transcripts. Method: immunoSEQ multiplex PCR; TCRdb's copy keeps in-frame clones and lacks some. The sample consists of 110,000 or so clones, 40% of them appearing once. The sequencing sample was made of stem cell memory CD4+ T cells from blood. These receptors were collected from a woman younger than 30 in good health.

The V call is TRBV5-4, the J call TRBJ2-7; 8 nucleotides match TRBD2. V was pared by 3 bases and J by 4 bases, with 9 bases of the junction left unmatched. Germline V gives CDR1 SGHNT, CDR2 YYREEE (reference sequence). The CDR3 is 15 residues long. CDR3 in DNA: TGTGCCAGCAGCTCGCATCGGGAGGGCCCTTACGAGCAGTACTTC. Its translation: CASSSHREGPYEQYF.

A few counts support this clone. The chain uses TRBV4-1 and TRBJ2-3, with 7 nucleotides matching TRBD2. V lost 1 base to trimming and J lost 9 bases; unmatched junction nucleotides: 4. Germline-derived CDR1 and CDR2 are MGHRA and YSYEKL. This CDR3 contains 13 residues. The DNA of the CDR3 is TGCGCCAGCAGCCAAGGGGCCGGGAGGACGCAGTATTTT. It codes for CASSQGAGRTQYF.

The rearrangement joins TRBV6-5 to TRBJ1-1, with TRBD1 matching over 7 bases. Per the germline V gene, CDR1 is MNHEY and CDR2 is SVGAGI. V gave up 10 bases and J gave up 2 bases; unmatched junction bases: 13. The CDR3 consists of 15 residues. The CDR3, as DNA: TGTGCCACAACTGAACGACAGGGTAGAAACACTGAAGCTTTCTTT. Protein sequence: CATTERQGRNTEAFF.

The J gene is TRBJ2-2, the V gene TRBV2, with D perhaps matching TRBD1 (6 bases). V lost 8 bases, J lost 0 bases, and 7 bases lay in between. CDR3 length equals 13 residues. Germline assignment: CDR1 SNHLY and CDR2 FYNNEI. CDR3 loop: CASRTANTGELFF. For the CDR3, the DNA is TGTGCCAGCCGGACAGCGAACACCGGGGAGCTGTTTTTT.

Only a few counts were recorded for this clone. The CDR3 DNA reads as TGTGCCAGCAGTCAGTCCTACGAGCAGTACTTC. Protein sequence: CASSQSYEQYF. The rearrangement links TRBV6-5 to TRBJ2-7; D unresolved. V was shortened by 5 bases and J by 1 base, with 3 bases between the two germline ends. The CDR3 is 11 residues long. Germline values: CDR1 MNHEY, CDR2 SVGAGI.

This chain links TRBV6-5 with TRBJ2-1; 7 nucleotides align to TRBD2. V lost 10 bases and J lost 7; bases outside the gene matches: 7. Germline V gene lookup returns CDR1 MNHEY and CDR2 SVGAGI. The CDR3 is made up of 12 amino acids. CDR3 DNA: TGTGCCACACGGGGGGACGCGAATGAGCAGTTCTTC. It yields the protein CATRGDANEQFF.

The chain is built from TRBV5-1 and TRBJ2-7; 15 bases match TRBD2. CDR3 length equals 15 residues. With V trimmed by 4 bases and J by 6 bases, 5 bases remained unmatched. The V gene's germline CDR1 is SGHRS and CDR2 YFSETQ. CDR3 in DNA: TGCGCCAGCAGCCAGGGACTAGCGGGAGGTGGCGAGCAGTACTTC. Its translation: CASSQGLAGGGEQYF. Full variable domain (outside the CDR3, taken from reference TRBV5-1 and TRBJ2-7): KAGVTQTPRYLIKTRGQQVTLSCSPISGHRSVSWYQQTPGQGLQFLFEYFSETQRNKGNFPGRFSGRQFSNSRSEMNVSTLELGDSALYLCASSQGLAGGGEQYFGPGTRLTVT.

Only a few counts were recorded for this clone. V and J are TRBV7-2 and TRBJ1-3, with D tentatively TRBD1 (5 bases). The V end lost 5 bases, the J end lost 2 bases, and 10 bases lay between the germline ends. Looked up from germline, CDR1 is SGHTA and CDR2 is FQGNSA. The CDR3 has 14 amino acids. CDR3 DNA: TGTGCCAGCAGCCCCAGGGTTCCTGGAAACACCATATATTTT. Translated: CASSPRVPGNTIYF.

The rearrangement uses TRBV2 and TRBJ2-7; tentative D call: TRBD2 (7 bases). The CDR3 totals 13 residues. Germline V gives CDR1 SNHLY, CDR2 FYNNEI. V was clipped by 9 bases and J by 3 bases, with 15 bases between them. CDR3 nucleotide sequence: TGTGCCAGGGGACGGGGGGCGGGCTACGAGCAGTACTTC. Translated: CARGRGAGYEQYF.

The chain couples TRBV27 to TRBJ1-2, with D possibly matching TRBD1 (6 bases). This CDR3 is built from 14 residues. V lost 4 bases, J lost 2 bases, and 11 bases lay in between. Germline V gives CDR1 MNHEY, CDR2 SMNVEV (reference sequence). DNA for the CDR3: TGTGCCAGCAGTTCCCCCAGGGGAAACTATGGCTACACCTTC. Translation: CASSSPRGNYGYTF.

The rearrangement links TRBV6-1 to TRBJ1-4; D is unresolved. V was clipped by 7 bases and J by 2 bases, with 11 bases between them. CDR1 and CDR2 (germline): MNHNS, SASEGT. This CDR3 has 14 amino acids. DNA of the CDR3: TGTGCCAGCACCGAGAGCCTTACTAATGAAAAACTGTTTTTT. It encodes CASTESLTNEKLFF.

This clone was counted between two and nine times. V is TRBV9 and J is TRBJ2-1; 9 bases align to TRBD2. This CDR3 contains 15 residues. Germline V gene lookup returns CDR1 SGDLS and CDR2 YYNGEE. The V and J ends lost 3 bases and 2 bases, in that order; junction bases with no gene match: 3. This CDR3 is CASSASSGTYNEQFF. The CDR3 nucleotides are TGTGCCAGCAGCGCATCTAGCGGGACCTACAATGAGCAGTTCTTC.

The genes are TRBV18 and TRBJ2-5, with 7 bases identical to TRBD2. The germline gives CDR1 KGHSH, CDR2 LQKENI. V gave up 2 bases and J gave up 4 bases; unmatched junction bases: 7. The length of the CDR3 is 15 residues. Written as DNA, the CDR3 is TGTGCCAGCTCACCAGGGAGGGGTCCGGGAGAGACCCAGTACTTC. It encodes CASSPGRGPGETQYF.

This chain joins TRBV14 and TRBJ1-1, with a tentative D call TRBD1 (5 bases). Per the germline V gene, CDR1 is SGHDN and CDR2 is FVKESK. Deletions cut 4 bases from V and 7 bases from J, with 16 bases between. The CDR3 covers 14 residues. The CDR3 is CASSLQGVWGEAFF. CDR3 bases: TGTGCCAGCAGCCTCCAGGGCGTTTGGGGTGAAGCTTTCTTT.

The V call is TRBV27, the J call TRBJ2-1; 7 bases are a match to TRBD2. The CDR3 length is 14 residues. CDR1 is MNHEY, CDR2 SMNVEV, per germline (reference sequence). The J segment lost 8 bases and the V segment lost 5 bases, leaving 9 bases of the junction unmatched. This CDR3 is CASSPRVRGDEQFF. The CDR3 bases are TGTGCCAGCAGTCCCCGGGTCCGGGGGGATGAGCAGTTCTTC.

V gene TRBV10-3 combines with J gene TRBJ2-5, with 9 positions matching TRBD1. CDR1 is ENHRY, CDR2 SYGVKD, per germline. The CDR3 sequence is 15 residues long. V gave up 3 bases and J gave up 7 bases; unmatched junction bases: 9. Here the CDR3 DNA reads TGTGCCATCAGTGATCCGGGACAGGGAATCGGGACCCAGTACTTC. Its translation is CAISDPGQGIGTQYF.

The table lists this clone with a few counts. The chain's CDR3 is CASNPTGTTYEQYF. Written as DNA, the CDR3 is TGTGCCAGCAACCCAACAGGGACTACCTACGAGCAGTACTTC. The chain couples TRBV2 to TRBJ2-7, with D perhaps TRBD2 (7 bases). CDR1 is SNHLY, CDR2 FYNNEI, per germline. V was trimmed by 7 bases and J by 2 bases, leaving 15 bases between them. This CDR3 has 14 amino acids.

The chain carries TRBV7-2 and TRBJ2-5; 7 bases align to TRBD1. V shed 5 bases and J 0 bases; nucleotides not matched to a gene: 6. The germline V gene encodes CDR1 SGHTA and CDR2 FQGNSA. The CDR3 sequence is 15 residues long. The CDR3 loop is CASSILQGYQETQYF. CDR3 nucleotides: TGTGCCAGCAGCATTTTACAGGGGTACCAAGAGACCCAGTACTTC.

This clone has more than one count but fewer than ten. V and J are TRBV7-3 and TRBJ2-7; D is perhaps TRBD1 (5 bases). CDR3 length: 15 amino acids. V lost 5 bases and J lost 7, with 21 bases in between. Germline V gene lookup returns CDR1 SGHTA and CDR2 FQGTGA. In DNA, the CDR3 is TGTGCCAGCAGCCGCGGACAAGGCCGTGCATGGGAGCAGTACTTC. Translated, it gives CASSRGQGRAWEQYF.

The chain joins TRBV7-3 to TRBJ2-7; TRBD2 might be the D (5 bases). Trimming cost V 1 base and J 4 bases, with 17 bases left between them. Germline lookup yields CDR1 SGHTA and CDR2 FQGTGA. The CDR3 length is 16 residues. DNA of the CDR3: TGTGCCAGCAGCTTAAGGGTCGCCGGGAAGTCTTACGAGCAGTACTTC. As protein: CASSLRVAGKSYEQYF.